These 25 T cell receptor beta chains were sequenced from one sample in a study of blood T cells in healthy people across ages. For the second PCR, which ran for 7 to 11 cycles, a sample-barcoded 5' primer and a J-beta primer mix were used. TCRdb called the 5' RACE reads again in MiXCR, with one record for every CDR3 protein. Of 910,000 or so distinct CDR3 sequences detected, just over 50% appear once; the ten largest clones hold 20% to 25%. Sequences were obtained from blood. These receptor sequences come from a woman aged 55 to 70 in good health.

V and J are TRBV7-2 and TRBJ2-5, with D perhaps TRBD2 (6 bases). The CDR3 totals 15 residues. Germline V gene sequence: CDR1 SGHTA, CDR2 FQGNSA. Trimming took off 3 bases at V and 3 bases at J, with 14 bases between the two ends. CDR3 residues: CASSLTRAYKETQYF. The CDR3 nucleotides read TGTGCCAGCAGCTTGACTAGGGCATATAAAGAGACCCAGTACTTC.

In DNA form, the CDR3 reads TGTGCCAGCAGCCCCCGACAGGGGAAAGACTATGGCTACACCTTC. Amino acid sequence: CASSPRQGKDYGYTF. The chain couples TRBV6-2 or TRBV6-3 to TRBJ1-2, with 8 bases matching TRBD1. Germline V gene data show CDR1 as MNHEY and CDR2 as SVGEGT. The CDR3 consists of 15 residues. V was pared by 6 bases and J by 3 bases, with 9 bases of the junction left unmatched.

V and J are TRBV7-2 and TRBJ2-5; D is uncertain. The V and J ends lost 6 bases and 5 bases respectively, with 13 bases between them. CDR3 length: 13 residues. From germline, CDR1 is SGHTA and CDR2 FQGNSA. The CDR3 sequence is CASSPYSAETQYF. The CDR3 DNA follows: TGTGCCAGCAGTCCTTACTCGGCGGAGACCCAGTACTTC.

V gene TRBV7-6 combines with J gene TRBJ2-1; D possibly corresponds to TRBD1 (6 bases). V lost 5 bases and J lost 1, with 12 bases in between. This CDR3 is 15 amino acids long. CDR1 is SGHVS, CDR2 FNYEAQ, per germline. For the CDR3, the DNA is TGTGCCAGCAGCCCCATGCAGGGGTCCTACAATGAGCAGTTCTTC. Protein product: CASSPMQGSYNEQFF.

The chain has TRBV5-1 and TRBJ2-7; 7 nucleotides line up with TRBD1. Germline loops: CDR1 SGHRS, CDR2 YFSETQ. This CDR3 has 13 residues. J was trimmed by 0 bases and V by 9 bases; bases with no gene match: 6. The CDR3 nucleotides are TGCGCCACCAAAGGGGACAGCTCCTACGAGCAGTACTTC. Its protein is CATKGDSSYEQYF.

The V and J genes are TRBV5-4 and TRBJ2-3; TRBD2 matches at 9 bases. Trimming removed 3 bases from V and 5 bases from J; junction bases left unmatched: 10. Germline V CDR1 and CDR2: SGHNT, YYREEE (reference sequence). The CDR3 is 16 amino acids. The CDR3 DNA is TGTGCCAGCAGCTCACCCGGGACTAGCAAGATAGATACGCAGTATTTT. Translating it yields CASSSPGTSKIDTQYF. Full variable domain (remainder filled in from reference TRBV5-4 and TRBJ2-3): ETGVTQSPTHLIKTRGQQVTLRCSSQSGHNTVSWYQQALGQGPQFIFQYYREEENGRGNFPPRFSGLQFPNYSSELNVNALELDDSALYLCASSSPGTSKIDTQYFGPGTRLTVL.

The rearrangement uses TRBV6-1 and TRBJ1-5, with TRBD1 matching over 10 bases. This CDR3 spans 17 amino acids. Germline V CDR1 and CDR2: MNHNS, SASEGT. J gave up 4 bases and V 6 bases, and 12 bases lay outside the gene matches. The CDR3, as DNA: TGTGCCAGCAGGCTGGACAGGGGGACAGGGGTAAATCAGCCCCAGCATTTT. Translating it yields CASRLDRGTGVNQPQHF.

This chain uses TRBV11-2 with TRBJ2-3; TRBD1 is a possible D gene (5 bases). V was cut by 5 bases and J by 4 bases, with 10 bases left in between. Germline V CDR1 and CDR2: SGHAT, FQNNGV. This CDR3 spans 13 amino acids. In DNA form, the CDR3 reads TGTGCCAGCAGCGGAGACAGATCAGATACGCAGTATTTT. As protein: CASSGDRSDTQYF.

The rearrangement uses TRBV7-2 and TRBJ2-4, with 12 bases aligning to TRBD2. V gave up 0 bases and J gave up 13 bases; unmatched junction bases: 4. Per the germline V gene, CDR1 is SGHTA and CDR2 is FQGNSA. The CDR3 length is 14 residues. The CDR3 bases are TGTGCCAGCAGCTTAGCGCTAGCGGGAGGGGAGCAGTACTTC. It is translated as CASSLALAGGEQYF.

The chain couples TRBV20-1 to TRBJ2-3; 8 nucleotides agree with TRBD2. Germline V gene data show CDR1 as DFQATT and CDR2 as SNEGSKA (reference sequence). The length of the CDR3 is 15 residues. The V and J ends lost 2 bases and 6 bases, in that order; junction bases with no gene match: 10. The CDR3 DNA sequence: TGCAGTGCTAGAATGGCGGGAGGCCCTTTGGATACGCAGTATTTT. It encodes CSARMAGGPLDTQYF.

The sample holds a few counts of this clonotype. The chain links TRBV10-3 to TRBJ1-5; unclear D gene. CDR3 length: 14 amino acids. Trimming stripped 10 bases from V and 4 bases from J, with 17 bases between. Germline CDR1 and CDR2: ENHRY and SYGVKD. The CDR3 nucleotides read TGTGCCACCCACCCGGGAGCGTCAAATCAGCCCCAGCATTTT. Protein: CATHPGASNQPQHF.

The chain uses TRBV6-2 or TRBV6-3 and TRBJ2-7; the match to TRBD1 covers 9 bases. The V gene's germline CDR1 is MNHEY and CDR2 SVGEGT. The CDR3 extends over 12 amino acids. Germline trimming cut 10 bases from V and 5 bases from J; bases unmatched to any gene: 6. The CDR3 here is CATRDREDEQYF. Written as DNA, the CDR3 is TGTGCCACCCGGGACAGGGAAGACGAGCAGTACTTC.

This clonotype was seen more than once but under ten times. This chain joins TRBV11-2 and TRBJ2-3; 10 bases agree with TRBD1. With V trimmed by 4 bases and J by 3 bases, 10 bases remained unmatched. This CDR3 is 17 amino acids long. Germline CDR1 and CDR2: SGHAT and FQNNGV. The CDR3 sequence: CASSWTPGQGYTDTQYF. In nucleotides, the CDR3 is TGTGCCAGCAGCTGGACTCCGGGACAGGGGTATACAGATACGCAGTATTTT.

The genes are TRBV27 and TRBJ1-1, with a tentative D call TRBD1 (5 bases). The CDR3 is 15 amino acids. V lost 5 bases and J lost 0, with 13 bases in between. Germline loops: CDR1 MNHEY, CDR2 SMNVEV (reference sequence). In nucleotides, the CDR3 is TGTGCCAGCAGTCCGCGGGGCCATATGAACACTGAAGCTTTCTTT. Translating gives CASSPRGHMNTEAFF.

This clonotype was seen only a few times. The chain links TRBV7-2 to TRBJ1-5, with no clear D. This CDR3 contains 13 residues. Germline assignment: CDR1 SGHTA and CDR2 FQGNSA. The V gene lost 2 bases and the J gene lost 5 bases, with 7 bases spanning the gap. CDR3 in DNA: TGTGCCAGCAGCTTACCCTCTTATCAGCCCCAGCATTTT. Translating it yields CASSLPSYQPQHF.

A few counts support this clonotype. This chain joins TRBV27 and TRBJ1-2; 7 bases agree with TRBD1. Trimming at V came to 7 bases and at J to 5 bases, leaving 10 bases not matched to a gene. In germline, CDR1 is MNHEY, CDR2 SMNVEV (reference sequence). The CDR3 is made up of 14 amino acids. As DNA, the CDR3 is TGTGCCAGCAAGAAGACAGGGTGGTCTTATGGCTACACCTTC. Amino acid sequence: CASKKTGWSYGYTF.

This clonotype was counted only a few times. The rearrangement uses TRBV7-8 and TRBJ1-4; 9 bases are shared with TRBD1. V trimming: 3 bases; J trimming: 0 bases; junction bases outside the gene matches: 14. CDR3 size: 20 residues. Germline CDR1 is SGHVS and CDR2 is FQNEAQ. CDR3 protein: CASSFFRWPGQGSTNEKLFF. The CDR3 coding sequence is TGTGCCAGCAGCTTTTTTCGGTGGCCGGGACAGGGATCAACTAATGAAAAACTGTTTTTT.

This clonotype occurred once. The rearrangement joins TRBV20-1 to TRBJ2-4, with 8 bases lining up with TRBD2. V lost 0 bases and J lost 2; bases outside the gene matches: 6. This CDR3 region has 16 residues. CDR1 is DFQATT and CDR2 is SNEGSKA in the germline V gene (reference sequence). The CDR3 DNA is TGCAGTGCTAGAGATCCAGCGGGAGCTACCAAAAACATTCAGTACTTC. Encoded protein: CSARDPAGATKNIQYF.

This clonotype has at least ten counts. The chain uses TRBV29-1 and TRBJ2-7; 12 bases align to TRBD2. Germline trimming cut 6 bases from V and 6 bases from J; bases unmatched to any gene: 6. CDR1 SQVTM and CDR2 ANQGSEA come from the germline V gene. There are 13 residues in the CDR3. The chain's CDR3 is CSVQTSGSGEQYF. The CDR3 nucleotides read TGCAGCGTCCAGACTAGCGGGAGTGGCGAGCAGTACTTC.

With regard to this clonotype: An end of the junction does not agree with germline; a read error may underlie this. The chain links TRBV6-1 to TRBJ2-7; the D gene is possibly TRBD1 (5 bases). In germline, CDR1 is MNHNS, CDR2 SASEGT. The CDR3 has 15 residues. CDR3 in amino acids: CATEKSGISSYVQYF. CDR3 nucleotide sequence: TGTGCCACAGAAAAATCAGGGATTAGCTCCTACGTGCAGTACTTC.

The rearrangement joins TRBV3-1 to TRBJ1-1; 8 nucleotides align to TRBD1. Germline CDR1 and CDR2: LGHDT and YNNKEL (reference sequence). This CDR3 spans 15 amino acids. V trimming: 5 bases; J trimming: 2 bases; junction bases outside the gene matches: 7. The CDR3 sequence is CASSTRTGTNTEAFF. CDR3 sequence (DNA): TGTGCCAGCAGCACCCGGACAGGGACTAACACTGAAGCTTTCTTT.

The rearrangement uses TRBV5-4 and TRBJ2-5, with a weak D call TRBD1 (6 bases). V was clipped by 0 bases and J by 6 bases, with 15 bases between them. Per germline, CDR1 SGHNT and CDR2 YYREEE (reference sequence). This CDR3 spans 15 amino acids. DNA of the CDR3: TGTGCCAGCAGCTTGGGGGGGCCGGATCAGAAGACCCAGTACTTC. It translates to CASSLGGPDQKTQYF.

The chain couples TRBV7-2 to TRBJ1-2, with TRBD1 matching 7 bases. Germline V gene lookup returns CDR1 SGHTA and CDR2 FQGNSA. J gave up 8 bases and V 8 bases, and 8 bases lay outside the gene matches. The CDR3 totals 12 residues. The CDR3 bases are TGTGCCAGCGGGGGGACAGCGGGAGGCTACACCTTC. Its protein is CASGGTAGGYTF.

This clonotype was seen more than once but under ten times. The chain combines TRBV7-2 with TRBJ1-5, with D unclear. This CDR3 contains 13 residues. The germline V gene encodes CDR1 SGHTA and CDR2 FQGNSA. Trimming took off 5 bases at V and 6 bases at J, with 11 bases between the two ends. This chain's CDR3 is CASSADLVQPQHF. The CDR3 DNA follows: TGTGCCAGCAGCGCTGACTTAGTTCAGCCCCAGCATTTT.

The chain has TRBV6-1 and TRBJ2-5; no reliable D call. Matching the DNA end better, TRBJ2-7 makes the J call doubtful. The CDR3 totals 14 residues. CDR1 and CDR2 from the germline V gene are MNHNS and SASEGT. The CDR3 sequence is CASSARPSRYEQYF. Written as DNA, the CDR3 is TGTGCCAGCAGTGCTCGACCCTCGAGATACGAGCAGTACTTC.